This passage covers 8 T cell receptor beta chains from one sample sequenced in a study of T cell responses to AZD1222 COVID-19 vaccine. Sequenced by immunoSEQ multiplex PCR; TCRdb stores in-frame clones only, minus some. The data show 100,000 or so clones, around 90% seen once. The sequencing here drew on peripheral blood, taken on day 0 of AZD1222 vaccination. The receptors derive from an adult in good health.

V is TRBV27 and J is TRBJ2-1; D call uncertain. Germline values: CDR1 MNHEY, CDR2 SMNVEV (reference sequence). The CDR3 has 18 residues. V lost 5 bases to trimming and J lost 4 bases, with 24 bases between them. The CDR3 DNA is TGTGCCAGCAGTCCCCACCGACCCGGCAAAACCCGGTACAATGAGCAGTTCTTC. Translating gives CASSPHRPGKTRYNEQFF.

The V and J genes are TRBV7-9 and TRBJ2-5; 8 bases line up with TRBD2. V was clipped by 5 bases and J by 2 bases; unmatched bases: 10. The CDR3 length is 16 residues. Germline-derived CDR1 and CDR2 are SEHNR and FQNEAQ (reference sequence). CDR3 coding DNA: TGTGCCAGCAGCCTGTCTGGGGCGGGGGGACAAGAGACCCAGTACTTC. Protein product: CASSLSGAGGQETQYF.

The V and J genes are TRBV6-6 and TRBJ1-1; 8 positions match TRBD1. V was clipped by 0 bases and J by 5 bases; unmatched bases: 5. The CDR3 loop spans 15 amino acids. CDR1 and CDR2 from the germline V gene are MNHNY and SVGAGI (reference sequence). The CDR3, as DNA: TGTGCCAGCAGTTACTCCACAGGGGGTTGGACTGAAGCTTTCTTT. Its translation: CASSYSTGGWTEAFF.

The J gene is TRBJ2-1, the V gene TRBV6-4, with no clear D. Trimming stripped 4 bases from V and 0 bases from J, with 13 bases between. The CDR3 extends over 16 amino acids. The germline V gene encodes CDR1 MRHNA and CDR2 SNTAGT. This CDR3 reads CASSASQPSSYNEQFF. Written as DNA, the CDR3 is TGTGCCAGCAGTGCTTCTCAGCCAAGCTCCTACAATGAGCAGTTCTTC.

The chain links TRBV5-8 to TRBJ1-3; no reliable D call. V was pared by 0 bases and J by 1 base, with 5 bases between. Germline V gene data show CDR1 as SGHTS and CDR2 as YDEGEE. The CDR3 contains 14 residues. As DNA, the CDR3 is TGTGCCAGCAGCTTGGTGGTTTCTGGAAACACCATATATTTT. Translating it yields CASSLVVSGNTIYF.

This chain uses TRBV5-1 with TRBJ1-3, with D tentatively TRBD1 (6 bases). Germline V gene data show CDR1 as SGHRS and CDR2 as YFSETQ. The CDR3 is 15 amino acids. Between the trimmed V and J ends, which lost 5 bases and 0 bases, there was a span of 12 bases. The CDR3 DNA reads as TGCGCCAGCAGACCGGGACAACACTCTGGAAACACCATATATTTT. This codes for CASRPGQHSGNTIYF.

The V call is TRBV24-1, the J call TRBJ2-5; D uncertain. Trimming stripped 3 bases from V and 2 bases from J, with 12 bases between. The CDR3 is made up of 15 amino acids. Germline CDR1 reads KGHDR; CDR2 reads SFDVKD. CDR3 region: CATSDRLKGQETQYF. The CDR3 region has the DNA TGTGCCACCAGTGATCGCCTCAAAGGTCAAGAGACCCAGTACTTC.

This rearrangement joins TRBV11-3 to TRBJ2-7, with D perhaps TRBD2 (6 bases). Germline V gene data show CDR1 as SGHNT and CDR2 as YENEEA. The length of the CDR3 is 13 residues. The V gene lost 5 bases and the J gene lost 7 bases, with 15 bases spanning the gap. CDR3 region: CASSRGWAREQYF. CDR3 DNA: TGTGCCAGCAGCCGGGGGTGGGCTCGGGAGCAGTACTTC.